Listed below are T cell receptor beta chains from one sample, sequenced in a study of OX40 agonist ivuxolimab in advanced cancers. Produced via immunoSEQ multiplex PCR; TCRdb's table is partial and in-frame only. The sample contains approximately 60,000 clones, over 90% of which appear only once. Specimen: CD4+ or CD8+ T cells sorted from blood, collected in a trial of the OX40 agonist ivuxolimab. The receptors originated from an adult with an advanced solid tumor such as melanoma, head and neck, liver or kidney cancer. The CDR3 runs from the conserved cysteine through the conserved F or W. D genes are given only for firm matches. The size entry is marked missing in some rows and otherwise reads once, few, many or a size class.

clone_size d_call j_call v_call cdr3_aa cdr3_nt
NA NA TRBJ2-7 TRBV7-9 CASSTLTPGASYEQYF TGTGCCAGCAGCACATTGACCCCCGGGGCCAGCTACGAGCAGTACTTC
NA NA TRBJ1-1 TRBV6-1 CASSVWGMTEAFF TGTGCCAGCAGTGTTTGGGGGATGACTGAAGCTTTCTTT
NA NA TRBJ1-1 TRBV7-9 CASSLVFGGTEAFF TGTGCCAGCAGCTTAGTTTTCGGGGGTACTGAAGCTTTCTTT
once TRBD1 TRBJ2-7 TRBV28 CASSLAGTGVYEQYF TGTGCCAGCAGTCTGGCCGGGACAGGGGTATACGAGCAGTACTTC
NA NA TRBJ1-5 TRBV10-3 CAISPDSSNQPQHF TGTGCCATCAGTCCGGACAGTAGCAATCAGCCCCAGCATTTT
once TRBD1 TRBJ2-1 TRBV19 CASSIPGQGGDEQFF TGTGCCAGTAGTATCCCCGGACAGGGGGGCGATGAGCAGTTCTTC
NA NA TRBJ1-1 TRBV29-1 CSFFGVMNTEAFF TGCAGCTTCTTCGGGGTTATGAACACTGAAGCTTTCTTT
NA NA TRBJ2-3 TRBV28 CASSYRRDVPSTDTQYF TGTGCCAGCAGTTATCGCCGGGACGTCCCTTCCACAGATACGCAGTATTTT
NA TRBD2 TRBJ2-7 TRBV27 CASSILAGRSEQYF TGTGCCAGCAGTATCCTAGCGGGTAGAAGCGAGCAGTACTTC
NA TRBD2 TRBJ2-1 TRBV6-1 CASTSSGVYNEQFF TGTGCCAGCACTTCGAGCGGGGTCTACAATGAGCAGTTCTTC
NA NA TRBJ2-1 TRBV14 CASSRPRTLDEQFF TGTGCCAGCAGCCGCCCCCGGACTTTGGATGAGCAGTTCTTC
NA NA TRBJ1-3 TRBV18 CASSPTSGNTIYF TGTGCCAGCTCACCGACCTCTGGAAACACCATATATTTT
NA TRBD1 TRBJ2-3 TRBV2 CASSEGTGARTDTQYF TGTGCCAGCAGTGAAGGGACAGGGGCCCGCACAGATACGCAGTATTTT
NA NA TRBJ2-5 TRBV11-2 CASRTEGPEGETQYF TGTGCCAGCAGGACGGAGGGGCCGGAAGGAGAGACCCAGTACTTC
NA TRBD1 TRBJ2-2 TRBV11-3 CASSATGGWGELFF TGTGCCAGCAGCGCCACAGGGGGCTGGGGGGAGCTGTTTTTT
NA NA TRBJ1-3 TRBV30 CAWSVPAVSSGNTIYF TGTGCCTGGAGTGTACCTGCGGTATCCTCTGGAAACACCATATATTTT
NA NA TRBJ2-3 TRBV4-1 CASSLYASTDTQYF TGCGCCAGCAGCCTGTACGCGAGCACAGATACGCAGTATTTT
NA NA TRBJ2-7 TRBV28 CASSSPSGTDSYEQYF TGTGCCAGCAGTTCACCTTCCGGGACGGACTCCTACGAGCAGTACTTC
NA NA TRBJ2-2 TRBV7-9 CASSLAPNTGELFF TGTGCCAGCAGCTTAGCCCCGAACACCGGGGAGCTGTTTTTT
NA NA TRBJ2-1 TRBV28 CASSSRGSQVDEQFF TGTGCCAGCAGTTCCAGGGGTAGTCAGGTGGATGAGCAGTTCTTC
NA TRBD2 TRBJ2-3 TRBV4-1 CASSQFPTSGGTDTQYF TGCGCCAGCAGCCAGTTTCCCACTAGCGGAGGCACAGATACGCAGTATTTT
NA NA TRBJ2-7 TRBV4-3 CASSQGTTGGYEQYF TGCGCCAGCAGCCAAGGGACGACGGGTGGCTACGAGCAGTACTTC
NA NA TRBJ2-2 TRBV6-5 CASTLGNGELFF TGTGCCAGCACCCTAGGGAACGGGGAGCTGTTTTTT
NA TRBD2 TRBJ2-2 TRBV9 CASSVALAGVNTGELFF TGTGCCAGCAGCGTAGCACTAGCGGGAGTTAACACCGGGGAGCTGTTTTTT
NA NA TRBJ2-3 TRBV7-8 CASSLKFDTQYF TGTGCCAGCAGCTTAAAATTCGATACGCAGTATTTT
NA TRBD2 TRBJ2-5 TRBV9 CASSVTGGRQETQYF TGTGCCAGCAGCGTAACGGGAGGGAGGCAAGAGACCCAGTACTTC
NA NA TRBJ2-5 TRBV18 CASSPIRETQYF TGTGCCAGCTCACCCATAAGGGAGACCCAGTACTTC
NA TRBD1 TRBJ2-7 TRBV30 CAWGGQGLTYEQYF TGTGCCTGGGGGGGACAGGGCCTCACCTACGAGCAGTACTTC
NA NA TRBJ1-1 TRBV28 CASTLRYVSRGTEAFF TGTGCCAGCACCCTACGATATGTATCCAGGGGCACTGAAGCTTTCTTT
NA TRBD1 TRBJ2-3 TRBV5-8 CASSLGGGPTDTQYF TGTGCCAGCAGCTTGGGAGGGGGCCCCACAGATACGCAGTATTTT
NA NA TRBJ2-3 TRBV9 CASSLGGDTQYF TGTGCCAGCAGCCTGGGGGGAGATACGCAGTATTTT
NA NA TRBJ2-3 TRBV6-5 CASSYEGVTQYF TGTGCCAGCAGTTACGAGGGAGTGACGCAGTATTTT
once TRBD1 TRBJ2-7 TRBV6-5 CASSYSQGAPYEQYF TGTGCCAGCAGTTACTCGCAGGGGGCTCCCTACGAGCAGTACTTC
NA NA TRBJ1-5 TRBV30 CAWSGGEGNQPQHF TGTGCCTGGAGTGGAGGGGAGGGCAATCAGCCCCAGCATTTT
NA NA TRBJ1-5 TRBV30 CAWSLGHAEQPQHF TGTGCCTGGAGCCTCGGGCACGCGGAGCAGCCCCAGCATTTT
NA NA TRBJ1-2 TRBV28 CASSLDANYGYTF TGTGCCAGCAGTTTAGACGCTAACTATGGCTACACCTTC
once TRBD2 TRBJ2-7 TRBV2 CASRGRGSAAYEQYF TGTGCCAGCAGGGGGCGCGGGAGCGCGGCCTACGAGCAGTACTTC
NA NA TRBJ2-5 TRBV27 CASSPTGIKAQYF TGTGCCAGCAGTCCGACGGGGATAAAGGCCCAGTACTTC
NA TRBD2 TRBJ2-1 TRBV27 CASSSRLAGLNNEQFF TGTGCCAGCAGTTCAAGACTAGCGGGACTCAACAATGAGCAGTTCTTC
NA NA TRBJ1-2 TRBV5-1 CASSLEGGYGYTF TGCGCCAGCAGCTTGGAGGGTGGCTATGGCTACACCTTC
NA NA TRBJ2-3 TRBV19 CASSTGLTDTQYF TGTGCCAGTAGTACGGGCCTCACAGATACGCAGTATTTT
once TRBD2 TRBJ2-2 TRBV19 CASSIPVAGGRTGELFF TGTGCCAGTAGTATACCCGTAGCGGGAGGGAGGACCGGGGAGCTGTTTTTT
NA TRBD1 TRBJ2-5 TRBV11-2 CASSLRTGGIGETQYF TGTGCCAGCAGCCTGAGGACAGGGGGTATCGGGGAGACCCAGTACTTC
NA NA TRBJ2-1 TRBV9 CASSDPGSYNEQFF TGTGCCAGCAGCGACCCGGGGTCCTACAATGAGCAGTTCTTC
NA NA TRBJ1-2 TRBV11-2 CASSLGGGYGYTF TGTGCCAGCAGCTTAGGCGGCGGATATGGCTACACCTTC
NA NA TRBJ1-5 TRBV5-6 CASSFSGQPQHF TGTGCCAGCAGCTTTTCGGGGCAGCCCCAGCATTTT
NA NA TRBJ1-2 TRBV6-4 CASTPLGGGYGYTF TGTGCCAGCACCCCCCTCGGGGGGGGCTATGGCTACACCTTC
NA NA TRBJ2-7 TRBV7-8 CASSLEQGGSSYEQYF TGTGCCAGCAGCTTAGAGCAGGGGGGAAGTTCCTACGAGCAGTACTTC
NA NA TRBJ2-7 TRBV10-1 CASSEADLYEQYF TGCGCCAGCAGTGAGGCCGACTTGTACGAGCAGTACTTC
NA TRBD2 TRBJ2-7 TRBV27 CASTLHPSGNYEQYF TGTGCCAGCACTTTACACCCTAGCGGGAACTACGAGCAGTACTTC
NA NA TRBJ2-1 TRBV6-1 CASSGIVWNEQFF TGTGCCAGCAGTGGAATTGTCTGGAATGAGCAGTTCTTC
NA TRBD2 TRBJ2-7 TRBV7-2 CASSLIAGAMTYEQYF TGTGCCAGCAGCTTGATAGCGGGAGCCATGACCTACGAGCAGTACTTC
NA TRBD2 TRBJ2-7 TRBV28 CASRLTGGGRSYEQYF TGTGCCAGCAGACTGACTGGGGGAGGGCGCTCCTACGAGCAGTACTTC
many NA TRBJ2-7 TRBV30 CAWSVGLAPTYEQYF TGTGCCTGGAGTGTAGGGCTAGCGCCGACCTACGAGCAGTACTTC